These T cell receptor beta chains were read from a single sample in a study of spatial heterogeneity in lung cancer. A single record per CDR3 protein comes from TCRdb applying MiXCR to the 5' RACE reads. The sample consists of under 40,000 distinct CDR3 sequences, around 5.2% of them appearing once. The specimen was PBMCs, collected at surgery. These TCRs come from a female donor with early-stage non-small cell lung cancer. Both conserved end residues are part of each CDR3. Each record gives: J gene, clone size, V gene, D gene, CDR3 protein, CDR3 DNA. The D gene is left open where the match is weak. Clone sizes are given selectively: once, few, many, or a class where the clone is expanded.

>TRBJ1-2|many|TRBV6-1|TRBD1
CASSENRGFGYGYTF
TGTGCCAGCAGTGAAAACAGGGGGTTCGGATATGGCTACACCTTC
>TRBJ2-7|many|TRBV7-9|-
CASSSVRQTVYEQYF
TGTGCCAGCAGCTCGGTCCGCCAGACAGTCTACGAGCAGTACTTC
>TRBJ1-3|many|TRBV6-6|TRBD1
CASSGQEGFGNTIYF
TGTGCCAGCAGTGGACAGGAAGGGTTCGGAAACACCATATATTTT
>TRBJ2-7|many|TRBV20-1|TRBD2
CSARDPIGGGIYEQYF
TGCAGTGCTAGAGATCCGATAGGCGGGGGGATCTACGAGCAGTACTTC
>TRBJ1-2|many|TRBV2|-
CASSGSGYTF
TGTGCCAGCTCAGGGAGCGGCTACACCTTC
>TRBJ2-1|few|TRBV5-6|-
CARPPSSGGDYFEQFF
TGTGCCAGACCACCCAGCTCGGGGGGCGATTACTTTGAGCAGTTCTTC
>TRBJ2-5|many|TRBV20-1|TRBD2
CSAFVSGGPDQETQYF
TGCAGTGCTTTCGTTAGCGGGGGGCCCGACCAAGAGACCCAGTACTTC
>TRBJ2-4|many|TRBV2|-
CASSQGSDIQYF
TGTGCCAGCAGCCAGGGCTCTGACATTCAGTACTTC
>TRBJ2-2|many|TRBV11-3|-
CASSLDGTGELFF
TGTGCCAGCAGCTTAGACGGCACCGGGGAGCTGTTTTTT
>TRBJ1-1|-|TRBV6-5|-
CASSPFQENTEAFF
TGTGCCAGCAGTCCCTTTCAGGAGAACACTGAAGCTTTCTTT
>TRBJ1-2|many|TRBV25-1|-
CASTPSGTGRGYTF
TGTGCCAGCACCCCGTCCGGAACAGGGCGAGGCTACACCTTC
>TRBJ1-1|many|TRBV28|-
CASSLYNRPYTEAFF
TGTGCCAGCAGTTTATACAACCGGCCATACACTGAAGCTTTCTTT
>TRBJ2-7|many|TRBV5-4|-
CASSFERRTSSYEQYF
TGTGCCAGCAGCTTCGAACGCCGGACAAGCTCCTACGAGCAGTACTTC
>TRBJ2-4|many|TRBV7-9|-
CASSWGQAKNIQYF
TGTGCCAGCAGCTGGGGACAAGCCAAAAACATTCAGTACTTC
>TRBJ2-3|many|TRBV12-3/TRBV12-4|-
CASSSKEATQYF
TGTGCCAGCAGTTCGAAGGAGGCTACGCAGTATTTT
>TRBJ2-3|many|TRBV27|TRBD2
CASSLQGLAGYTQYF
TGTGCCAGCAGTTTACAGGGACTAGCTGGGTATACGCAGTATTTT
>TRBJ2-3|few|TRBV5-4|-
CASSLGGTVSTDTQYF
TGTGCCAGCAGCTTGGGCGGGACAGTTTCCACAGATACGCAGTATTTT
>TRBJ1-3|few|TRBV5-1|-
CASSLGAGVADTIYF
TGCGCCAGCAGCTTGGGCGCAGGGGTAGCGGACACCATATATTTT
>TRBJ2-1|-|TRBV4-1|TRBD2
CASSLRTSGGTWNEQFF
TGCGCCAGCAGCCTGCGGACTAGCGGGGGTACATGGAATGAGCAGTTCTTC
>TRBJ1-3|few|TRBV12-3/TRBV12-4|-
CASRTSRITGNTIYF
TGTGCCAGCAGGACCTCTCGGATCACTGGAAACACCATATATTTT
>TRBJ1-2|few|TRBV12-3/TRBV12-4|TRBD1
CASSLYRGPYGYTF
TGTGCCAGCAGTTTATATAGGGGGCCGTATGGCTACACCTTC
>TRBJ2-2|medium-sized|TRBV6-5|-
CASSYSRVYTGELFF
TGTGCCAGCAGTTATTCCAGGGTTTACACCGGGGAGCTGTTTTTT
>TRBJ2-2|-|TRBV28|-
CASSFGDLELFF
TGTGCCAGCAGTTTCGGGGACCTAGAGCTGTTTTTT
>TRBJ1-1|many|TRBV7-9|-
CASSLKLSPNTEAFF
TGTGCCAGCAGCTTAAAGCTGAGTCCGAACACTGAAGCTTTCTTT
>TRBJ1-2|few|TRBV12-3/TRBV12-4|-
CASSRDGYGYTF
TGTGCCAGCAGTAGGGACGGCTATGGCTACACCTTC
>TRBJ2-7|many|TRBV10-3|-
CAISRFGEQYF
TGTGCCATCAGTCGCTTTGGGGAGCAGTACTTC
>TRBJ1-4|many|TRBV28|-
CASSNQDTNEKLFF
TGTGCCAGCAGCAACCAGGACACTAATGAAAAACTGTTTTTT
>TRBJ1-1|many|TRBV5-6|-
CASSYRDEAFF
TGTGCCAGCAGCTACAGAGATGAAGCTTTCTTT
>TRBJ2-6|many|TRBV7-2|-
CARDRSSGANVLTF
TGTGCCAGGGACAGAAGCTCTGGGGCCAACGTCCTGACTTTC
>TRBJ2-5|many|TRBV24-1|TRBD1
CATSGTGTGEETQYF
TGTGCCACCAGTGGAACCGGGACAGGGGAAGAGACCCAGTACTTC
>TRBJ2-5|many|TRBV20-1|-
CSRQGGGETQYF
TGCAGTCGTCAGGGAGGAGGGGAGACCCAGTACTTC
>TRBJ2-7|many|TRBV4-3|TRBD2
CASSQEPQRGEKQYF
TGCGCCAGCAGCCAAGAACCCCAGCGGGGGGAAAAGCAGTACTTC
>TRBJ1-1|many|TRBV28|TRBD1
CASSFSGGKGILQAFF
TGTGCCAGCAGTTTCTCAGGGGGGAAGGGGATACTACAAGCTTTCTTT
>TRBJ1-2|many|TRBV7-2|-
CASKRSSNYGYTF
TGTGCCAGCAAACGGAGCTCAAACTATGGCTACACCTTC
>TRBJ2-7|many|TRBV5-1|-
CASSQIVQGTYEQYF
TGCGCCAGCAGCCAGATCGTTCAGGGGACCTACGAGCAGTACTTC
>TRBJ1-5|many|TRBV5-1|TRBD1
CASSTGQGDQPQHF
TGCGCCAGCAGCACCGGACAGGGGGATCAGCCCCAGCATTTT
>TRBJ2-1|-|TRBV7-2|-
CASSRYRGRENEQFF
TGTGCCAGCAGCCGGTATAGGGGTCGAGAAAATGAGCAGTTCTTC